One sample yielded the 20 T cell receptor beta chains listed below, sequenced in a study of T cell clonality in common variable immunodeficiency. These receptors' antigens are unknown. The study's findings and limits: Reportedly, TCR beta sequences from common variable immunodeficiency showed fewer deletions and N-nucleotide insertions.

Assay used: immunoSEQ multiplex PCR; TCRdb lists only in-frame clones, some missing. The sample presents 15,000 to 25,000 clones, none singletons. Sequenced: peripheral blood mononuclear cells. These receptors originate from a human donor with common variable immunodeficiency.

This clone was seen at least ten times. The read ends 3 residues shy of where the CDR3 ends; the end is completed using the germline J gene. This rearrangement joins TRBV10-3 to TRBJ2-3; TRBD2 matches at 14 bases. The germline V gene encodes CDR1 ENHRY and CDR2 SYGVKD. J gave up 2 bases and V 8 bases, and 3 bases lay outside the gene matches. CDR3 length: 15 amino acids. CDR3 loop: CAIGGLAGDTDTQYF. Incomplete CDR3 DNA: TGTGCCATCGGGGGACTAGCGGGGGACACAGATACG.

This clone appeared a few times. CDR3 sequence reads: CAWSSFSGGYNEQFF. The sequenced CDR3 bases are TGTGCCTGGTCTTCTTTTAGCGGGGGGTACAATGAG. The gene calls are TRBV30 and TRBJ2-1; the match to TRBD2 covers 10 bases. The CDR3 extends 3 residues past the end of the read, so its final part is completed from the germline J gene. Germline V gives CDR1 GTSNPN, CDR2 SVGIG (reference sequence). The V segment lost 5 bases and the J segment 4 bases; nucleotides outside the gene matches: 8. The CDR3 runs 15 residues.

This clone occurred a few times. The read comes to an end 3 residues before the CDR3 does, leaving the germline J gene to fill in the end. This rearrangement joins TRBV18 to TRBJ1-3; TRBD1 aligns across 8 bases. Germline lookup yields CDR1 KGHSH and CDR2 LQKENI. The CDR3 runs to 16 residues. V was clipped by 4 bases and J by 4 bases; unmatched bases: 9. The CDR3 reads CASSLQGDKIGNTIYF. The CDR3 DNA, read in part, is TGTGCCAGCTCACTACAGGGGGATAAAATCGGAAACACC.

Regarding this clone: The CDR3 end is not reached by the read, which stops 3 residues before it; the germline J gene fills it in. The rearrangement uses TRBV7-6 and TRBJ2-7; 9 bases map to TRBD1. This CDR3 has 15 amino acids. From germline, CDR1 is SGHVS and CDR2 FNYEAQ. V was pared by 1 base and J by 0 bases, with 1 base of the junction left unmatched. The chain's CDR3 is CASSLGQGVSYEQYF. The sequenced part of the CDR3 DNA is TGTGCCAGCAGCTTAGGACAGGGGGTCTCCTACGAG.

In the case of this clone: Sequencing ends 3 residues short of the CDR3 end; the germline J gene provides the rest. V usage is TRBV6-1 and J usage is TRBJ2-2; 8 nucleotides match TRBD1. CDR3 length: 16 amino acids. In germline, CDR1 is MNHNS, CDR2 SASEGT. V lost 2 bases, J lost 5 bases, and 7 bases stayed unmatched. The sequenced part of the CDR3 DNA is TGTGCCAGCAGTGAATTTGTGACAGGGGCAACCGGGGAG. Protein product: CASSEFVTGATGE. The CDR3 in full is CASSEFVTGATGELFF.

In its sample, this clone was seen a few times. Read coverage stops 3 residues before the CDR3 terminus; the germline J gene supplies the remainder. The rearrangement joins TRBV7-8 to TRBJ2-7, with D perhaps TRBD1 (5 bases). The CDR3 has 12 amino acids. V was pared by 1 base and J by 4 bases, with 5 bases between. Germline CDR1 is SGHVS and CDR2 is FQNEAQ. The CDR3 sequence is CASSLGTYEQYF. The CDR3 DNA, read in part, is TGTGCCAGCAGCTTAGGGACATACGAG.

As regards this clone: The CDR3 end is not reached by the read, which stops 3 residues before it; the germline J gene fills it in. The chain combines TRBV6-2 or TRBV6-3 with TRBJ2-2; D gene uncertain. Germline V CDR1 and CDR2: MNHEY, SVGEGT. The V gene lost 7 bases and the J gene lost 0 bases, with 6 bases spanning the gap. The CDR3 sequence is 13 residues long. The part of the CDR3 DNA that was read is TGTGCCAGCACGGGTCCGAACACCGGGGAG. This translates into CASTGPNTGE. The CDR3 as a whole reads CASTGPNTGELFF.

This clone was observed a handful of times. The read is 3 residues too short to cover the CDR3 end, so that end is filled in from the germline J gene. This chain links TRBV7-2 with TRBJ1-4; the match to TRBD1 covers 10 bases. CDR1 and CDR2 from the germline V gene are SGHTA and FQGNSA. The V segment lost 5 bases and the J segment 7 bases; nucleotides outside the gene matches: 7. This CDR3 contains 15 residues. CDR3 in amino acids: CASSPDRGRIEKLFF. The part of the CDR3 DNA that was read is TGTGCCAGCAGCCCAGACAGGGGGCGAATTGAAAAA.

This clone was observed a few times. The DNA ends 3 residues before the CDR3 does, and the rest of the CDR3 is filled in from the germline J gene. The rearrangement joins TRBV7-2 to TRBJ2-5; D might be TRBD2 (5 bases). This CDR3 comprises 14 residues. Germline loops: CDR1 SGHTA, CDR2 FQGNSA. Trimming shortened V by 5 bases and J by 1 base, and 11 bases separated the two germline ends. The sequenced part of the CDR3 DNA is TGTGCCAGCAGCCCCCGACGGGGCCAAGAGACC. Protein product: CASSPRRGQET. The whole CDR3 sequence reads CASSPRRGQETQYF.

This clone was seen a few times. The missing CDR3 end, 3 residues past where the read stops, is filled in from the germline J gene. The gene calls are TRBV7-2 and TRBJ1-6, with 7 bases lining up with TRBD1. Germline CDR1 and CDR2: SGHTA and FQGNSA. This CDR3 is 15 amino acids long. Losses at the gene ends were 6 bases for V and 9 bases for J; bases not matched to a gene: 11. CDR3 region: CASRITTGSSSPLHF. The CDR3 DNA, read in part, is TGTGCCAGCAGAATTACGACAGGGTCGAGTTCACCC.

The CDR3 bases that were read are TGTGCCAGCAGTCAACCGGGGGTACCCTACGAG. Residues: CASSQPGVPYE. The CDR3 as a whole reads CASSQPGVPYEQYF. V gene TRBV7-8 combines with J gene TRBJ2-7, with D possibly TRBD2 on 6 matching bases. The CDR3 end lies 3 residues beyond the end of the read and is filled in from the germline J gene. V dropped 6 bases and J dropped 2 bases, with 14 bases sitting between them. CDR3 size: 14 residues. CDR1 and CDR2 from the germline V gene are SGHVS and FQNEAQ.

There are a few counts of this clone. The read terminates 3 residues before the CDR3 end, so the remaining end is supplied by the germline J gene. V usage is TRBV6-2 or TRBV6-3 and J usage is TRBJ1-1; no firm D call. The CDR3 consists of 15 residues. Germline V lookup: CDR1 MNHEY, CDR2 SVGEGT. The DNA read from the CDR3 is TGTGCCAGCAGTTTTCAGTGGACTAGTGATCATAAA. This sequence encodes CASSFQWTSDHK. In full, the CDR3 reads CASSFQWTSDHKAFF.

This clone occurred a few times. The DNA ends 3 residues before the CDR3 does, and the rest of the CDR3 is filled in from the germline J gene. The genes are TRBV19 and TRBJ2-1, with D possibly TRBD2 on 5 matching bases. The CDR3 runs to 13 residues. Germline values: CDR1 LNHDA, CDR2 SQIVND (reference sequence). Trimming left V 6 bases short and J 6 bases short, with 12 bases between. The CDR3 loop is CASRSFGVNEQFF. The sequenced part of the CDR3 DNA is TGTGCCAGTAGATCCTTCGGGGTCAATGAG.

This clone has ten or more counts. The read stops 3 residues short of the end of the CDR3; the missing end is completed from the germline J gene. The rearrangement links TRBV29-1 to TRBJ2-5; a weak D match, TRBD2 (6 bases). CDR3 size: 13 residues. Trimming took 3 bases from V and 4 from J, leaving 12 bases between them. Looked up from germline, CDR1 is SQVTM and CDR2 is ANQGSEA. This chain's CDR3 is CSVDFTSIETQYF. The covered CDR3 bases are TGCAGCGTTGATTTTACTAGCATAGAGACC. The full variable domain, in which reference TRBV29-1 and TRBJ2-5 provide the parts outside the CDR3, is SAVISQKPSRDICQRGTSLTIQCQVDSQVTMMFWYRQQPGQSLTLIATANQGSEATYESGFVIDKFPISRPNLTFSTLTVSNMSPEDSSIYLCSVDFTSIETQYFGPGTRLLVL.

Worth noting for this clone: From the germline J gene comes the end of the CDR3, since the read stops 3 residues before it. The chain has TRBV11-3 and TRBJ2-7; D ambiguous. Germline V gives CDR1 SGHNT, CDR2 YENEEA. The V gene lost 1 base and the J gene lost 3 bases, with 7 bases spanning the gap. The CDR3 spans 13 residues. The CDR3 reads CASSLVPFYEQYF. The part of the CDR3 DNA that was read is TGTGCCAGCAGCTTAGTTCCTTTCTACGAG.

This clone was counted between two and nine times. The read ends 3 residues early relative to the CDR3; the germline J gene fills the gap. The chain couples TRBV6-2 or TRBV6-3 to TRBJ1-1; 10 bases line up with TRBD1. This CDR3 is 14 amino acids long. Germline CDR1 MNHEY, CDR2 SVGEGT. After removal of 5 bases from V and 2 bases from J, the junction contained 2 bases not matched to a gene. The CDR3 is CASSGQGGNTEAFF. CDR3 bases read: TGTGCCAGCAGTGGACAGGGGGGAAACACTGAA.

This clone was seen repeatedly, ten times or more. The observed sequence ends 3 residues before the CDR3 terminus, with the missing tail filled in from the germline J gene. The V gene is TRBV18, the J gene TRBJ2-1; 11 bases line up with TRBD2. CDR1 is KGHSH and CDR2 is LQKENI in the germline V gene. The CDR3 contains 15 residues. The trim removed 3 bases at V and 5 bases at J, leaving 3 bases unmatched. The sequenced part of the CDR3 DNA is TGTGCCAGCTCACCGGGACTAGCGGTCCACAATGAG. It encodes CASSPGLAVHNE. The CDR3 as a whole reads CASSPGLAVHNEQFF.

Concerning this clone: The read ends 3 residues shy of where the CDR3 ends; the end is completed using the germline J gene. V usage is TRBV7-2 and J usage is TRBJ2-3; D ambiguous. V was clipped by 0 bases and J by 6 bases, with 7 bases between them. The CDR3 covers 13 residues. CDR1 is SGHTA and CDR2 is FQGNSA in the germline V gene. The CDR3: CASSLATADTQYF. The sequenced part of the CDR3 DNA is TGTGCCAGCAGCTTAGCCACTGCGGATACG.

There are a few counts of this clone. The sequenced CDR3 bases are TGTGCCAGCAGCAACCCCGAGAGGGGGGGCGTAGCCAAAAACATT. The encoded protein is CASSNPERGGVAKNI. The CDR3 in its entirety is CASSNPERGGVAKNIQYF. The rearrangement joins TRBV7-8 to TRBJ2-4, with D perhaps matching TRBD2 (7 bases). The read gets to within 3 residues of the CDR3 end, and the germline J gene fills in the rest. CDR1 SGHVS and CDR2 FQNEAQ come from the germline V gene. The length of the CDR3 is 18 residues. Trimming left V 5 bases short and J 0 bases short, with 20 bases between. Full variable domain (rest looked up from reference TRBV7-8 and TRBJ2-4): GAGVSQSPRYKVAKRGQDVALRCDPISGHVSLFWYQQALGQGPEFLTYFQNEAQLDKSGLPSDRFFAERPEGSVSTLKIQRTQQEDSAVYLCASSNPERGGVAKNIQYFGAGTRLSVL.

This clone occurred many times. The CDR3 is cut off 3 residues early in the read; its end comes from the germline J gene. This rearrangement joins TRBV13 to TRBJ2-1; 11 nucleotides agree with TRBD2. Germline V gene data show CDR1 as PRHDT and CDR2 as FYEKMQ (reference sequence). The CDR3 contains 16 residues. The J segment lost 4 bases and the V segment lost 5 bases, leaving 7 bases of the junction unmatched. CDR3 DNA, as far as it was read: TGTGCCAGCAGCGAAATAGCGGGAGGGCAATACAATGAG. This encodes CASSEIAGGQYNE. The whole CDR3 region reads CASSEIAGGQYNEQFF. The full variable domain, its missing parts supplied by reference TRBV13 and TRBJ2-1, is AAGVIQSPRHLIKEKRETATLKCYPIPRHDTVYWYQQGPGQDPQFLISFYEKMQSDKGSIPDRFSAQQFSDYHSELNMSSLELGDSALYFCASSEIAGGQYNEQFFGPGTRLTVL.